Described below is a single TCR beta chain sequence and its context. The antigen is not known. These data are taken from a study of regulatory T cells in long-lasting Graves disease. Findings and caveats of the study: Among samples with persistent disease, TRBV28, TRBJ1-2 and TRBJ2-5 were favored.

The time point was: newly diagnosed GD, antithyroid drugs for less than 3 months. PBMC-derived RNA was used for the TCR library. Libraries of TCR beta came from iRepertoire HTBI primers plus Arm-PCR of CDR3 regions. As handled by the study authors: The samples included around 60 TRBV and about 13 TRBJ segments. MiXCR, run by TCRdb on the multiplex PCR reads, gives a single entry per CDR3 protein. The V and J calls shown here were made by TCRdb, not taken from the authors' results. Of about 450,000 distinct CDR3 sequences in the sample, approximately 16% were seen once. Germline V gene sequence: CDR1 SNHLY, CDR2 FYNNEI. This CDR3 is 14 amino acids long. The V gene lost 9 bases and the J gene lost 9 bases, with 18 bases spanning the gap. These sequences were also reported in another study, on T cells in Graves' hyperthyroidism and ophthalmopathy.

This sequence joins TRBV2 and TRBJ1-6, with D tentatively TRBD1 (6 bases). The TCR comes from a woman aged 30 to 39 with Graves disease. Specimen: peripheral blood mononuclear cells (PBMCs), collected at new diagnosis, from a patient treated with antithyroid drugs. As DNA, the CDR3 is TGTGCCAGGACAGACTCAACAGGGAGTTCACCCCTCCACTTT. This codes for CARTDSTGSSPLHF.